Presented here are 23 T cell receptor beta chains from one specimen sequenced in a study of blood T cell repertoires in COVID-19. TCRdb's copy holds only in-frame clones and misses some; the assay was immunoSEQ multiplex PCR. The sample consists of about 150,000 clones, about nine tenths of them appearing once. Sequencing input: peripheral blood. These receptors were collected from a woman aged 70 to 79 with acute or convalescent COVID-19.

J is TRBJ1-3 and V is TRBV11-2, with TRBD1 matching over 9 bases. The CDR3 length is 14 residues. V lost 8 bases, J lost 3 bases, and 5 bases stayed unmatched. CDR1 SGHAT and CDR2 FQNNGV come from the germline V gene. The CDR3 reads CASQQGAGGNTIYF. The CDR3 DNA is TGTGCCAGCCAACAGGGGGCAGGTGGAAACACCATATATTTT.

The chain uses TRBV3-1 (or the pseudogene TRBV3-2) and TRBJ1-5; a possible D gene is TRBD1 (5 bases). This CDR3 contains 15 residues. Trimming took 1 base from V and 4 from J, leaving 11 bases between them. Germline CDR1 reads LGHDT; CDR2 reads YNNKEL (reference sequence). This CDR3 reads CASSQASGPNQPQHF. The CDR3 DNA is TGTGCCAGCAGCCAAGCTTCAGGGCCTAATCAGCCCCAGCATTTT.

The CDR3 sequence: CASNRGSSPLHF. Written as DNA, the CDR3 is TGTGCCAGCAACCGCGGCAGTTCACCCCTCCACTTT. The rearrangement uses TRBV11-2 and TRBJ1-6; D ambiguous. The V gene's germline CDR1 is SGHAT and CDR2 FQNNGV. V dropped 7 bases and J dropped 9 bases, with 10 bases sitting between them. The CDR3 has 12 amino acids.

The chain recombines TRBV18 with TRBJ1-2; 7 bases align to TRBD1. In germline, CDR1 is KGHSH, CDR2 LQKENI. CDR3 length: 13 residues. J gave up 6 bases and V 5 bases, and 6 bases lay outside the gene matches. CDR3 amino acids: CASSAGDRDGYTF. Here the CDR3 DNA reads TGTGCCAGCTCAGCTGGCGACAGGGATGGCTACACCTTC.

A single count supports this clone. V usage is TRBV18 and J usage is TRBJ1-5; possibly TRBD1 for D (5 bases). The germline V and J ends were trimmed by 2 bases and 3 bases, with 11 bases remaining between them. Per the germline V gene, CDR1 is KGHSH and CDR2 is LQKENI. The CDR3 runs 15 residues. The CDR3 sequence is CASSPGGSVNQPQHF. CDR3 coding DNA: TGTGCCAGCTCACCAGGGGGGTCTGTCAATCAGCCCCAGCATTTT.

The chain is built from TRBV15 and TRBJ1-5; no clear D gene. The CDR3 sequence is 15 residues long. CDR1 is LNHNV, CDR2 YYDKDF, per germline (reference sequence). V lost 1 base, J lost 1 base, and 8 bases lay in between. The CDR3 bases are TGTGCCACCAGCAGAGTCAGACTCAGCAATCAGCCCCAGCATTTT. It is translated as CATSRVRLSNQPQHF.

This clone came up once. The chain is built from TRBV27 and TRBJ2-2; TRBD1 aligns across 8 bases. The CDR3 is 16 residues long. Germline V gene sequence: CDR1 MNHEY, CDR2 SMNVEV (reference sequence). Losses at the gene ends were 5 bases for V and 3 bases for J; bases not matched to a gene: 8. DNA for the CDR3: TGTGCCAGCAGTCCGCTCCGGGACAGGCACACCGGGGAGCTGTTTTTT. Protein sequence: CASSPLRDRHTGELFF.

This chain joins TRBV7-9 and TRBJ2-1, with D maybe TRBD2 (5 bases). This CDR3 has 13 amino acids. Looked up from germline, CDR1 is SEHNR and CDR2 is FQNEAQ (reference sequence). V was pared by 5 bases and J by 3 bases, with 8 bases between. CDR3 region: CASSPSRYNEQFF. The CDR3 DNA reads as TGTGCCAGCAGCCCTAGCCGCTACAATGAGCAGTTCTTC.

The chain links TRBV30 to TRBJ1-1; 9 positions match TRBD1. The CDR3 covers 13 residues. V shed 3 bases and J 4 bases; nucleotides not matched to a gene: 3. Germline V gene data show CDR1 as GTSNPN and CDR2 as SVGIG (reference sequence). CDR3 coding DNA: TGTGCCTGGAGGGGACAGGGTGCCACTGAAGCTTTCTTT. Its translation: CAWRGQGATEAFF.

This chain joins TRBV2 and TRBJ2-7, with 9 bases identical to TRBD1. Germline V CDR1 and CDR2: SNHLY, FYNNEI. The CDR3 contains 14 residues. Trimming cost V 2 bases and J 7 bases; bases outside gene matches: 6. DNA for the CDR3: TGTGCCAGCAGTGAAAGGACAGGGGTGGAGGAGCAGTACTTC. This codes for CASSERTGVEEQYF.

In this sample, this clone turned up a few times. This sequence joins TRBV30 and TRBJ1-3, with 10 bases that match TRBD1. The germline gives CDR1 GTSNPN, CDR2 SVGIG (reference sequence). The CDR3 is made up of 18 amino acids. After removal of 6 bases from V and 4 bases from J, the junction contained 18 bases not matched to a gene. The CDR3 region is CACTGTGVPKIGGNTIYF. The CDR3 DNA reads as TGTGCCTGTACCGGGACAGGGGTACCAAAGATAGGAGGAAACACCATATATTTT.

This clone was found once. The J gene is TRBJ2-2, the V gene TRBV24-1; no clear D gene. Per germline, CDR1 KGHDR and CDR2 SFDVKD. Trimming pared 4 bases from V and 2 bases from J, leaving 4 bases between. CDR3 length: 13 amino acids. CDR3 coding DNA: TGTGCCACCAGTGACTTTAACACCGGGGAGCTGTTTTTT. This sequence encodes CATSDFNTGELFF.

V and J are TRBV10-2 and TRBJ2-7; D possibly corresponds to TRBD1 (6 bases). Germline-derived CDR1 and CDR2 are WSHSY and SAAADI. Trimming left V 3 bases short and J 7 bases short, with 10 bases between. This CDR3 comprises 12 residues. The CDR3 sequence is CASSDPGVEQYF. The CDR3 bases are TGCGCCAGCAGTGATCCAGGGGTTGAGCAGTACTTC.

The CDR3 reads CATRGQGSNEQFF. In nucleotides, the CDR3 is TGTGCCACCAGGGGACAGGGTAGTAATGAGCAGTTCTTC. The J gene is TRBJ2-1, the V gene TRBV24-1, with 9 bases aligning to TRBD1. The trim removed 7 bases at V and 7 bases at J, leaving 4 bases unmatched. CDR1 is KGHDR, CDR2 SFDVKD, per germline. This CDR3 comprises 13 residues.

The V call is TRBV28, the J call TRBJ1-1; tentatively, D is TRBD1 (6 bases). Germline V gene sequence: CDR1 MDHEN, CDR2 SYDVKM. This CDR3 comprises 12 residues. V lost 5 bases and J lost 4, with 8 bases in between. This chain's CDR3 is CASSEQGTEAFF. Here the CDR3 DNA reads TGTGCCAGCAGTGAACAGGGCACTGAAGCTTTCTTT.

The V call is TRBV7-8, the J call TRBJ1-2; 7 bases align to TRBD1. This CDR3 contains 15 residues. Trimming took 5 bases from V and 4 from J; bases not matched to a gene: 10. Germline V gene data show CDR1 as SGHVS and CDR2 as FQNEAQ. The CDR3 sequence: CASSLRDSLIYGYTF. CDR3 bases: TGTGCCAGCAGCCTAAGGGACAGCCTGATCTATGGCTACACCTTC.

This clone was seen a handful of times. The chain recombines TRBV7-2 with TRBJ1-6; 7 nucleotides match TRBD1. The J segment lost 6 bases and the V segment lost 5 bases, leaving 1 base of the junction unmatched. There are 13 residues in the CDR3. The V gene's germline CDR1 is SGHTA and CDR2 FQGNSA. The CDR3 DNA is TGTGCCAGCAGCGACAGGGTTAATTCACCCCTCCACTTT. This sequence encodes CASSDRVNSPLHF. Using reference TRBV7-2 and TRBJ1-6 for the parts outside the CDR3, the full variable domain is GAGVSQSPSNKVTEKGKDVELRCDPISGHTALYWYRQSLGQGLEFLIYFQGNSAPDKSGLPSDRFSAERTGGSVSTLTIQRTQQEDSAVYLCASSDRVNSPLHFGNGTRLTVT.

The chain carries TRBV9 and TRBJ1-1; 9 nucleotides align to TRBD1. Germline trimming cut 4 bases from V and 5 bases from J; bases unmatched to any gene: 3. The CDR3 is 13 amino acids. Germline V gives CDR1 SGDLS, CDR2 YYNGEE. Here the CDR3 reads CASSLQGATEAFF. The CDR3 region has the DNA TGTGCCAGCAGCCTACAGGGGGCTACTGAAGCTTTCTTT. Variable domain in full (rest from reference TRBV9 and TRBJ1-1): DSGVTQTPKHLITATGQRVTLRCSPRSGDLSVYWYQQSLDQGLQFLIQYYNGEERAKGNILERFSAQQFPDLHSELNLSSLELGDSALYFCASSLQGATEAFFGQGTRLTVV.

This chain joins TRBV9 and TRBJ1-5; unclear D gene. V lost 0 bases to trimming and J lost 3 bases, with 10 bases between them. CDR3 size: 15 residues. Per the germline V gene, CDR1 is SGDLS and CDR2 is YYNGEE. In DNA, the CDR3 is TGTGCCAGCAGCGTAGGTGTTTCATTCAATCAGCCCCAGCATTTT. Translated: CASSVGVSFNQPQHF.

V usage is TRBV18 and J usage is TRBJ2-7, with 9 positions matching TRBD1. Germline V gene sequence: CDR1 KGHSH, CDR2 LQKENI. J gave up 7 bases and V 3 bases, and 7 bases lay outside the gene matches. The CDR3 runs 14 residues. CDR3: CASSPGQGLGEQYV. In DNA, the CDR3 is TGTGCCAGCTCACCGGGACAGGGCCTAGGTGAGCAGTACGTC.

The rearrangement joins TRBV5-1 to TRBJ2-2; 10 nucleotides line up with TRBD2. The trim removed 4 bases at V and 6 bases at J, leaving 9 bases unmatched. The CDR3 sequence is 16 residues long. Germline values: CDR1 SGHRS, CDR2 YFSETQ. The CDR3 region has the DNA TGCGCCAGCAGCCCTGCGAGCGGGGGGGCCTCCGGGGAGCTGTTTTTT. It encodes CASSPASGGASGELFF.

The V and J genes are TRBV19 and TRBJ1-1; 12 bases are a match to TRBD1. CDR3 length: 19 amino acids. V shed 1 base and J 0 bases; nucleotides not matched to a gene: 9. Germline V CDR1 and CDR2: LNHDA, SQIVND (reference sequence). The CDR3 DNA is TGTGCCAGTAGTATAGGGCTTGGGACAGGGGGCATCATGAACACTGAAGCTTTCTTT. This translates into CASSIGLGTGGIMNTEAFF.

The chain recombines TRBV11-2 with TRBJ1-5; possibly TRBD1 for D (6 bases). From germline, CDR1 is SGHAT and CDR2 FQNNGV. The CDR3 contains 15 residues. Trimming left V 5 bases short and J 3 bases short, with 14 bases between. The CDR3 DNA follows: TGTGCCAGCAGCCCTACAACAGGGATCAATCAGCCCCAGCATTTT. Translation: CASSPTTGINQPQHF.